The entry below describes one TCR beta chain. The antigen it binds to is not known. Base-call qualities are not available, and no considerably larger clone is one nucleotide away. The CDR3, from cysteine to phenylalanine, totals 15 residues. The retained sequence is limited to the CDR3, 45 bases, with the frame set at the first base. The V end gives up 5 bases and the J end 7 bases, leaving 13 bases in the junction not matched to a gene. The germline V gene gives CDR1 as MNHEY and CDR2 as SVGAGI. The source of the sample is a study of cytomegalovirus exposure and HLA in healthy donors (TCRdb year 2017). Looking at the study overall: In an earlier analysis of fewer than 750 of the donors, 276 Gb of sequence data and about 110 million unique TCR beta sequences from about 179 million T cells were reported. Approximately 300 gigabases of sequencing data and about 92 million unique TCR sequences made up an early release that covered several hundred HLA-typed donors. Among a few hundred genotyped donors of the cohort, an average of roughly 240,000 unique TCR beta nucleotide sequences were sequenced per donor, 15% to 20% of them non-productive. All discovery cohort repertoires had been generated on a single sequencing platform. Along with the approximately 650-subject first cohort, a separate validation cohort of about 110 different subjects was used. Of the 300 to 500 genotyped donors, less than 90% were placed in the genetic ancestry cluster associated with self-reported Caucasian donors. An earlier analysis of about 620 of the donors applied high-throughput TCR beta sequencing to assess whether each TCR beta V gene segment acted as functional or pseudogenic. HLA typing included class I and class II loci at four-digit resolution. Typing coverage differed by locus: A, B, C, DRB1 and DQB1 were typed in about 620-640 donors, DQA1 in 500 to 550, DPA1 in 600 to 610, and DPB1 in just under 490. Donor age, sex, ethnicity and CMV serostatus were compiled alongside the repertoire data. The study was designed to test whether signatures of past pathogen exposure could be identified by cataloging public T cell receptors. Rather than using new phenotypic data, the later analysis identified candidate immune exposures from TCR beta sequences and from how often those sequences occurred across donors. A later genetic analysis took genome-wide SNP genotypes for about 55% of the 666 donors and used that subset as a discovery cohort. The T cell repertoires of about 700 subjects were profiled by immunosequencing and related to cytomegalovirus serostatus. In a later analysis, previously published TCR beta repertoires from 666 donors were re-analyzed and high-resolution HLA genotyping was added so that TCR occurrence patterns could be studied. The study combined high-throughput TCR immunosequencing, statistical association of individual TCRs with disease status, and machine learning to predict cytomegalovirus infection status. Roughly 5 DR-DQ haplotypes were handled as single units for association and clustering, since linkage in the cohort was strong. The paper as a whole reports these results and caveats: A later analysis found that HLA-associated TCR beta chains were more clonally expanded and had lower generation probabilities than equally common non-associated chains. Cytomegalovirus status was reported to be diagnosed by the classifier with high specificity and sensitivity in both the original and validation cohorts. Specific HLA alleles were associated with 16,951 TCR beta sequences at a false discovery rate of 0.05 in a later analysis. A cluster of highly shared sequence variants was judged likely to be a technical artifact of the sequencing pipeline. According to a later analysis, most CMV-associated TCR beta chains appeared to be HLA-restricted, and the HLA associations seemed to be driven largely by CMV exposure. Roughly 17 rarely observed V segments, including chromosome 9 orphons, were excluded from the earlier analysis of almost 600 of the donors because counts were too low. Because some donors lacked HLA typing at each locus, the association tests relied only on the typed subset. In vitro tests confirmed that a few of the cytomegalovirus-associated TCR beta chains recognize cytomegalovirus antigens. A later analysis reported that several top co-occurrence clusters appeared linked to parvovirus B19, influenza, CMV and Epstein-Barr virus. Most TCR sequences were seen in very few donors, while some public TCRs were found in many individuals. Some IMGT-functional V segments, including TRBV6-2 and TRBV6-3, could not be distinguished by the 87-base-pair reads and were therefore excluded. According to a later analysis, TCR association rates differed among HLA loci, with DRB1 alleles showing the most associated TCRs and HLA-C alleles showing the fewest. Strong co-occurrence of HLA alleles, especially DR and DQ, made assigning TCR associations to individual alleles difficult. Compared with the roughly 720-donor mean, donors in an Asian-associated ancestry cluster had fewer N-insertions in productive TCRs, according to a later genetic analysis. CMV serostatus was the only immune exposure information available for the cohort. Linkage disequilibrium might explain the correlated functional status among segregating V segments, but an unknown experimental factor could not be excluded. V-gene and J-gene trimming of TCR beta chains was associated with a missense DCLRE1C variant in a later genetic analysis, and the association was replicated in an independent cohort. Presence/absence analyses assumed roughly uniform sequencing depth across donors, an assumption that may not hold. A further reported finding was that TCR beta sequences accurately predicted the HLA-A and HLA-B alleles for most subjects in the first cohort. The cohort was sequenced for TCR beta chains only, and without alpha or paired-chain data the features that could be detected were limited. According to the authors, the approach could potentially be generalized to other disease states and immunological phenotypes. In the study, about 150 TCR beta chains were listed as associated with cytomegalovirus. In an earlier analysis of 500 to 650 of the donors, most TCR beta V segments appeared in productive rearrangements about 87% or about 30% of the time, broadly matching IMGT annotations.

Library method: the immunoSEQ multiplex PCR assay. The multiplex PCR relied on a mix of 60 forward primers for TCR Vbeta segments and 13 reverse primers for TCR Jbeta segments. A multiplex PCR assay on genomic DNA amplified the CDR3 region of rearranged TCR beta genes. The amplified TCR beta libraries were sequenced on the Illumina HiSeq System as 87-base-pair reads. The authors' pipeline ran thus. A later analysis tallied approximately 87 million unique TCR beta chains across the roughly 610 repertoires, and approximately 11 million of those chains were shared by two or more donors. Raw reads were error-corrected and collapsed into unique sequences by a nearest-neighbor algorithm in which closely related sequences were merged to remove PCR and sequencing errors. To assign V, D and J gene segments, CDR3 sequences were aligned to IMGT reference sequences. For a sequence to be retained, a match of at least six nucleotides to both a V gene segment and a J gene segment was required. A rearrangement was called productive if the CDR3 had no stop codons and remained in frame with V and J, and every other rearrangement was called non-productive. Following IMGT convention, CDR3 was defined as the stretch from the second conserved V-encoded cysteine to the conserved J-encoded phenylalanine. In an earlier analysis of roughly 580 of the donors, sequences lacking an unambiguous match to a single V gene segment were excluded. An earlier analysis of 587 of the donors classified V segments as functional when productive rearrangements were above 56.7% and as segregating when the standard deviation between donors was above 5%. A statistical classification framework was built for diagnosing cytomegalovirus status from the catalog of TCR beta chain sequences. In a later analysis, TCR nucleotide sequences were compared against IMGT/GENE-DB human TR gene sequences so that V and J genes could be assigned. Using the TCRdist pipeline, a later analysis assigned CDR3 sequences along with most-parsimonious VDJ recombination scenarios. In a later analysis, each TCR beta chain was defined by its CDR3 amino acid sequence together with its V-gene family, and reads without a unique V-gene family were excluded. To address suspected cross-contamination and a sequencing artifact, a later analysis removed 592 highly shared, low-generation-probability nucleotide sequences. A later analysis calculated a clonal expansion index for each public chain from normalized within-repertoire ranks of inferred template counts. In a later analysis, generation probabilities were computed using a VDJ recombination model fitted to out-of-frame rearrangements, and the results were checked against IGoR. In a later analysis, hypergeometric tests were used to score TCR-TCR, TCR-HLA and TCR-CMV co-occurrence, with a repertoire-size bias correction applied to TCR pairs. A later analysis estimated false discovery rates by permuting HLA or CMV assignments 20 times. A later analysis grouped co-occurring TCRs with DBSCAN, adding TCRdist sequence similarity when clustering within HLA-allele-positive subsets. Co-occurrence clustering excluded repertoires with fewer than 30,000 or more than 120,000 public chains, plus five with anomalous nucleotide sharing. The immuneACCESS repertoire file appears here via TCRdb, limited to in-frame rearrangements. These files lack a portion of the clones; in checked studies, under half of the deficit traces to unresolved V genes, and the cause of the others is not known. V, J and clone size reflect that table, while D and trimming were determined from the DNA. The sample includes 200,000 to 250,000 clones, with approximately 80% observed a single time. Approximately 0.62% of the sample is in the top ten clones.

The cohort comprised some 700 healthy bone marrow donors. All cohort members were sampled while nominally healthy, although unrecorded immune exposures were likely present. The donor was CMV seronegative and was included in the group of over 300 seronegative cohort members. A peripheral blood sample was collected from each donor, and TCR beta sequencing was performed on peripheral blood mononuclear cells. The Qiagen DNeasy Blood Extraction Kit was used to extract genomic DNA from the blood cell samples. The chain is made from TRBV6-5 and TRBJ1-2, with 7 bases matching TRBD1. The sequenced material came from PBMCs. The source is a woman aged 40 to 55 in good health and CMV-seronegative. The DNA is as follows: TGTGCCAGCAGTAGTAGAAGGGGGCGCGAGGGTGGCTACACCTTC. Its translation is CASSSRRGREGGYTF.